The subject of this entry is one T cell receptor beta chain. Its antigen remains unknown. Profiled with immunoSEQ multiplex PCR; TCRdb holds only in-frame clones, not every one. The repertoire holds 95,000 to 100,000 clones, with roughly 89% as singletons. The data were obtained in a study of identifying expanded T cells in peripheral blood. Study outcomes and limitations: About 1.2 clones differed between technical replicates, versus approximately 16 and 20 over time. Across healthy donors, higher total template counts meant significantly greater roughly 2-week count variance.

No infections or other immune events were documented during collection. Germline V gives CDR1 SGHTA, CDR2 FQGNSA. J gave up 8 bases and V 1 base, and 9 bases lay outside the gene matches. The CDR3 is 15 amino acids. V usage is TRBV7-2 and J usage is TRBJ1-2; 8 bases are a match to TRBD1. This clonotype was obtained from a person aged 18 to 75 in good health. The material sequenced was blood. CDR3 nucleotides: TGTGCCAGCAGCTTAGGCCCCGACAGGGGTATGGGCTACACCTTC. Protein product: CASSLGPDRGMGYTF. The entire variable domain, with the rest obtained from reference TRBV7-2 and TRBJ1-2, is as follows: GAGVSQSPSNKVTEKGKDVELRCDPISGHTALYWYRQSLGQGLEFLIYFQGNSAPDKSGLPSDRFSAERTGGSVSTLTIQRTQQEDSAVYLCASSLGPDRGMGYTFGSGTRLTVV.